One sample yielded the 17 T cell receptor beta chains listed below, sequenced in a study of blood T cell repertoires in COVID-19. Libraries were prepared by immunoSEQ multiplex PCR; TCRdb keeps only in-frame clonotypes and omits some of them. The data show about 150,000 clones, roughly 85% seen once. The material sequenced was PBMCs or T cells enriched from blood (not recorded which). The receptors here all came from a man in his forties or fifties who had recovered from COVID-19.

The chain has TRBV6-2 or TRBV6-3 and TRBJ2-4, with D maybe TRBD2 (7 bases). The CDR3 extends over 16 amino acids. Germline loops: CDR1 MNHEY, CDR2 SVGEGT. Trimming cost V 3 bases and J 11 bases, with 23 bases left between them. In DNA, the CDR3 is TGTGCCAGCAGTTATACACGCGGGAGCGAGGGGGGCGTTCAGTACTTC. Protein sequence: CASSYTRGSEGGVQYF.

The gene calls are TRBV2 and TRBJ2-2; perhaps TRBD2 as D (5 bases). This CDR3 spans 15 amino acids. CDR1 is SNHLY and CDR2 is FYNNEI in the germline V gene. Between the trimmed V and J ends, which lost 4 bases and 4 bases, there was a span of 13 bases. The DNA for the CDR3 is TGTGCCAGCAGTGGGGAGCGAGCAAGCACCGGGGAGCTGTTTTTT. Amino acid sequence: CASSGERASTGELFF.

J is TRBJ1-6 and V is TRBV18; 7 nucleotides agree with TRBD1. CDR3 length equals 14 residues. Germline values: CDR1 KGHSH, CDR2 LQKENI. V lost 6 bases and J lost 10; bases outside the gene matches: 9. CDR3 sequence (DNA): TGTGCCAGCTCCCCCAGGGGGGAGCAGTCACCCCTCCACTTT. It yields the protein CASSPRGEQSPLHF.

The J gene is TRBJ2-3, the V gene TRBV7-2, with 7 bases that match TRBD1. V gave up 5 bases and J gave up 2 bases; unmatched junction bases: 7. This CDR3 region has 15 residues. Germline V CDR1 and CDR2: SGHTA, FQGNSA. The CDR3 protein is CASSKRQGNTDTQYF. The CDR3 nucleotides are TGTGCCAGCAGCAAACGACAGGGTAACACAGATACGCAGTATTTT.

The chain carries TRBV7-3 and TRBJ2-5; tentatively, D is TRBD2 (6 bases). V was clipped by 4 bases and J by 4 bases, with 13 bases between them. The CDR3 consists of 14 residues. Germline values: CDR1 SGHTA, CDR2 FQGTGA. CDR3 amino acids: CASSYNGGGETQYF. The CDR3 region has the DNA TGTGCCAGCAGCTATAACGGGGGAGGAGAGACCCAGTACTTC.

The chain couples TRBV7-8 to TRBJ2-4; weak D call: TRBD2 (6 bases). CDR1 is SGHVS and CDR2 is FQNEAQ in the germline V gene. The CDR3 is 13 amino acids. The V end lost 6 bases, the J end lost 7 bases, and 13 bases lay between the germline ends. The CDR3 reads CASRASGGNIQYF. The CDR3 DNA sequence: TGTGCCAGCAGGGCTTCTGGGGGGAACATTCAGTACTTC. Combining the CDR3 with reference TRBV7-8 and TRBJ2-4 gives the whole variable domain GAGVSQSPRYKVAKRGQDVALRCDPISGHVSLFWYQQALGQGPEFLTYFQNEAQLDKSGLPSDRFFAERPEGSVSTLKIQRTQQEDSAVYLCASRASGGNIQYFGAGTRLSVL.

CDR3 sequence reads: CASRTEGEQFF. For the CDR3, the DNA is TGTGCCAGCAGAACAGAGGGTGAGCAGTTCTTC. This chain joins TRBV5-4 and TRBJ2-1, with a weak D call TRBD2 (5 bases). V was pared by 5 bases and J by 9 bases, with 9 bases between. This CDR3 is 11 amino acids long. Per the germline V gene, CDR1 is SGHNT and CDR2 is YYREEE (reference sequence).

The chain is built from TRBV7-9 and TRBJ1-2; tentatively, D is TRBD1 (6 bases). The germline gives CDR1 SEHNR, CDR2 FQNEAQ (reference sequence). The length of the CDR3 is 13 residues. The germline V and J ends were trimmed by 7 bases and 4 bases, with 13 bases remaining between them. The CDR3, as DNA: TGTGCCAGCAACAGGGATCCGGGCTATGGCTACACCTTC. Protein product: CASNRDPGYGYTF. The whole variable domain, filled in from reference TRBV7-9 and TRBJ1-2, reads DTGVSQNPRHKITKRGQNVTFRCDPISEHNRLYWYRQTLGQGPEFLTYFQNEAQLEKSRLLSDRFSAERPKGSFSTLEIQRTEQGDSAMYLCASNRDPGYGYTFGSGTRLTVV.

The V gene is TRBV18, the J gene TRBJ1-1; no clear D. Germline V gives CDR1 KGHSH, CDR2 LQKENI. V was cut by 0 bases and J by 11 bases, with 13 bases left in between. The CDR3 extends over 13 amino acids. Here the CDR3 DNA reads TGTGCCAGCTCACCACCCGTCCGTTGGCTCGCTTTCTTT. Residues: CASSPPVRWLAFF.

This clone was counted a few times. The chain carries TRBV4-1 and TRBJ1-3; 9 nucleotides align to TRBD1. Germline CDR1 is MGHRA and CDR2 is YSYEKL. CDR3 length: 16 residues. V lost 6 bases, J lost 0 bases, and 6 bases stayed unmatched. CDR3 loop: CASSPGTGNSGNTIYF. CDR3 sequence (DNA): TGCGCCAGCAGTCCCGGGACAGGGAACTCTGGAAACACCATATATTTT.

This chain links TRBV5-6 with TRBJ1-4; D is perhaps TRBD1 (5 bases). Germline V CDR1 and CDR2: SGHDT, YYEEEE. Trimming shortened V by 6 bases and J by 6 bases, and 21 bases separated the two germline ends. The CDR3 sequence is 16 residues long. CDR3 sequence: CASNHFGGTIDEKLFF. The CDR3 nucleotides are TGTGCCAGCAACCATTTCGGTGGGACTATAGATGAAAAACTGTTTTTT.

The genes are TRBV5-4 and TRBJ1-2; a possible D gene is TRBD1 (6 bases). V was pared by 4 bases and J by 1 base, with 11 bases between. Germline V lookup: CDR1 SGHNT, CDR2 YYREEE (reference sequence). The CDR3 runs to 14 residues. CDR3 region: CASSQGIINYGYTF. CDR3 in DNA: TGTGCCAGCAGCCAGGGGATTATTAACTATGGCTACACCTTC.

The chain recombines TRBV25-1 with TRBJ2-7; D remains unclear. Trimming took 4 bases from V and 10 from J, leaving 11 bases between them. Germline lookup yields CDR1 MGHDK and CDR2 SYGVNS. This CDR3 is 11 amino acids long. CDR3: CASSGAALQYF. As DNA, the CDR3 is TGTGCCAGCAGTGGGGCAGCTCTACAGTACTTC.

This clone showed up just a few times. The chain has TRBV4-2 and TRBJ1-1; tentatively, D is TRBD1 (6 bases). V lost 1 base and J 6 bases, leaving 9 bases between the germline ends. This CDR3 is 13 amino acids long. Germline V lookup: CDR1 LGHNA, CDR2 YNFKEQ. CDR3 sequence reads: CASSQAAGAEAFF. As DNA, the CDR3 is TGTGCCAGCAGCCAAGCAGCAGGGGCTGAAGCTTTCTTT.

V and J are TRBV3-1 (or the pseudogene TRBV3-2) and TRBJ2-1; possible D gene TRBD2, 5 bases. CDR1 is LGHDT, CDR2 YNNKEL, per germline (reference sequence). There are 15 residues in the CDR3. V was cut by 3 bases and J by 3 bases, with 12 bases left in between. In nucleotides, the CDR3 is TGTGCCAGCAGCCAGGCCCGGGAATTCTACAATGAGCAGTTCTTC. Protein sequence: CASSQAREFYNEQFF.

The chain employs TRBV5-1 and TRBJ2-2; D ambiguous. This CDR3 has 13 residues. V lost 6 bases, J lost 1 base, and 7 bases lay in between. The germline gives CDR1 SGHRS, CDR2 YFSETQ. Written as DNA, the CDR3 is TGCGCCAGCAAAGAACTGAACACCGGGGAGCTGTTTTTT. Protein: CASKELNTGELFF.

The rearrangement uses TRBV7-2 and TRBJ1-2; D is uncertain. The CDR3 spans 17 residues. The ends were cut back, 5 bases at V and 0 bases at J, with 19 bases in the middle. Germline CDR1 and CDR2: SGHTA and FQGNSA. CDR3 loop: CASSLSRGTGANYGYTF. CDR3 sequence (DNA): TGTGCCAGCAGCCTCTCACGGGGAACTGGAGCTAACTATGGCTACACCTTC.